The 13 T cell receptor beta chains reported below all come from one sample, sequenced in a study of OX40 agonist ivuxolimab in advanced cancers. The table came from immunoSEQ multiplex PCR; TCRdb's copy has only in-frame clones and leaves some out. Seen here are roughly 130,000 clones, 93% observed once, and the top ten hold around 0.15%. The starting material was CD4+ or CD8+ T cells sorted from blood, obtained in a trial of the OX40 agonist ivuxolimab. The origin of the receptors is an adult with an advanced solid tumor such as melanoma, head and neck, liver or kidney cancer.

This sequence joins TRBV4-1 and TRBJ1-1; D is perhaps TRBD1 (5 bases). Germline CDR1 reads MGHRA; CDR2 reads YSYEKL. This CDR3 has 17 residues. V lost 0 bases and J lost 1, with 15 bases in between. CDR3 region: CASSQDPLAGSNTEAFF. The CDR3 region has the DNA TGCGCCAGCAGCCAAGACCCGTTGGCAGGGTCGAACACTGAAGCTTTCTTT.

The chain recombines TRBV9 with TRBJ1-3, with D tentatively TRBD1 (6 bases). V was trimmed by 4 bases and J by 0 bases, leaving 26 bases between them. Germline V gives CDR1 SGDLS, CDR2 YYNGEE. The CDR3 consists of 20 residues. The CDR3 bases are TGTGCCAGCAGCCCCATACGACTCAAGAAAGGGGACATCTCTGGAAACACCATATATTTT. It codes for CASSPIRLKKGDISGNTIYF.

The rearrangement uses TRBV15 and TRBJ1-3, with 11 positions matching TRBD1. CDR3 length equals 15 residues. J lost 3 bases, V lost 5 bases, and 3 bases had no gene match. Germline V gene sequence: CDR1 LNHNV, CDR2 YYDKDF (reference sequence). Here the CDR3 DNA reads TGTGCCACCAGCCGGACAGGGGGCTTTGGAAACACCATATATTTT. Translating it yields CATSRTGGFGNTIYF.

The V and J genes are TRBV9 and TRBJ1-2; 8 bases agree with TRBD1. Unmatched junction bases numbered 14, after V lost 4 bases and J lost 0 bases. This CDR3 is 18 amino acids long. Germline-derived CDR1 and CDR2 are SGDLS and YYNGEE. Here the CDR3 DNA reads TGTGCCAGCAGCCCCGAGTGGGGTACAGGGGGTACTAACTATGGCTACACCTTC. Its translation is CASSPEWGTGGTNYGYTF.

A few counts support this clone. The rearrangement links TRBV6-5 to TRBJ1-6; D uncertain. V was shortened by 0 bases and J by 17 bases, with 14 bases between the two germline ends. This CDR3 comprises 13 residues. The V gene's germline CDR1 is MNHEY and CDR2 SVGAGI. In nucleotides, the CDR3 is TGTGCCAGCAGTTACTCCATGGGGAGGCTAGTCCACTTT. Its translation: CASSYSMGRLVHF.

The sample holds one count of this clone. This chain links TRBV28 with TRBJ1-4; TRBD1 matches 7 bases. The CDR3 extends over 17 amino acids. V shed 3 bases, J shed 8 bases, and the junction held 15 bases outside the gene matches. Per the germline V gene, CDR1 is MDHEN and CDR2 is SYDVKM. The CDR3 DNA follows: TGTGCCAGCAGTTTGGCGGGGGGACAGCCCGGGGTGGAAAAACTGTTTTTT. It specifies CASSLAGGQPGVEKLFF. Full variable domain (remainder filled in from reference TRBV28 and TRBJ1-4): DVKVTQSSRYLVKRTGEKVFLECVQDMDHENMFWYRQDPGLGLRLIYFSYDVKMKEKGDIPEGYSVSREKKERFSLILESASTNQTSMYLCASSLAGGQPGVEKLFFGSGTQLSVL.

The gene calls are TRBV5-5 and TRBJ2-3; D is ambiguous. The CDR3 contains 13 residues. Trimming stripped 4 bases from V and 6 bases from J, with 12 bases between. The germline gives CDR1 SGHKS, CDR2 YYEKEE (reference sequence). CDR3 sequence reads: CASSLQSVDTQYF. The CDR3 nucleotides are TGTGCCAGCAGCCTCCAGAGTGTCGATACGCAGTATTTT.

J is TRBJ1-4 and V is TRBV18; 8 nucleotides line up with TRBD1. Germline CDR1 reads KGHSH; CDR2 reads LQKENI. V trimming: 3 bases; J trimming: 8 bases; junction bases outside the gene matches: 5. CDR3 length: 14 residues. CDR3: CASSPGQVQEKLFF. For the CDR3, the DNA is TGTGCCAGCTCACCGGGACAGGTCCAGGAAAAACTGTTTTTT.

This chain connects TRBV10-1 to TRBJ2-3, with 8 bases that match TRBD1. CDR3 size: 15 residues. V gave up 8 bases and J gave up 3 bases; unmatched junction bases: 10. The germline CDR1 and CDR2 sequences are WNHNN and SYGVQD (reference sequence). For the CDR3, the DNA is TGCGCCAGCGGATTACCGGGACAGGAAACAGATACGCAGTATTTT. This translates into CASGLPGQETDTQYF.

The genes are TRBV7-2 and TRBJ2-7, with D perhaps TRBD1 (6 bases). The V gene lost 4 bases and the J gene lost 6 bases, with 10 bases spanning the gap. The CDR3 covers 12 residues. From germline, CDR1 is SGHTA and CDR2 FQGNSA. Written as DNA, the CDR3 is TGTGCCAGCAGCTCCAGCAGGGGCGAGCAGTACTTC. This codes for CASSSSRGEQYF.

The chain joins TRBV7-2 to TRBJ2-1; TRBD1 or TRBD2 may be the D gene (5 bases each). The CDR3 is 14 residues long. V was trimmed by 3 bases and J by 9 bases, leaving 15 bases between them. Germline CDR1 is SGHTA and CDR2 is FQGNSA. Here the CDR3 DNA reads TGTGCCAGCAGCTTCCGGGGCCCCCTCGGTGAGCAGTTCTTC. Translating it yields CASSFRGPLGEQFF.

This chain uses TRBV2 with TRBJ2-2; tentatively, D is TRBD1 (5 bases). Germline assignment: CDR1 SNHLY and CDR2 FYNNEI. CDR3 size: 15 residues. Deletions cut 2 bases from V and 4 bases from J, with 11 bases between. Here the CDR3 DNA reads TGTGCCAGCAGTGAATTCAGGGTCTTCACCGGGGAGCTGTTTTTT. Protein: CASSEFRVFTGELFF. The full variable domain, in which reference TRBV2 and TRBJ2-2 provide the parts outside the CDR3, is EPEVTQTPSHQVTQMGQEVILRCVPISNHLYFYWYRQILGQKVEFLVSFYNNEISEKSEIFDDQFSVERPDGSNFTLKIRSTKLEDSAMYFCASSEFRVFTGELFFGEGSRLTVL.

The V and J genes are TRBV27 and TRBJ1-5, with 7 bases aligning to TRBD1. The V gene end was trimmed by 7 bases and the J gene end by 6 bases; junction bases not matched to a gene: 12. The V gene's germline CDR1 is MNHEY and CDR2 SMNVEV (reference sequence). This CDR3 spans 15 amino acids. The CDR3 bases are TGTGCCAGCAAAGCAGGGGGAAATGGAATTCAGCCCCAGCATTTT. It codes for CASKAGGNGIQPQHF.